These 31 T cell receptor beta chains share one sample of origin, sequenced in a study of T cells in Graves' hyperthyroidism and ophthalmopathy. Amplification of TCR beta CDR3 regions was performed using RNA transcripts as template. TCR CDR3 underwent first-round RT-PCR with the HTBI primer set. TCRdb passed the multiplex PCR reads through MiXCR, listing each CDR3 protein once. The data hold over 500,000 distinct CDR3 sequences, with less than 15% observed a single time. Sequenced material: blood. All receptors come from a woman aged 35 to 49 with Graves' hyperthyroidism.

This clonotype was seen at least ten times. CDR3 loop: CASSLNWPAYNEQFF. The DNA for the CDR3 is TGTGCCAGCAGTTTAAACTGGCCGGCCTACAATGAGCAGTTCTTC. V is TRBV28 and J is TRBJ2-1; D is uncertain. Germline CDR1 MDHEN, CDR2 SYDVKM. The length of the CDR3 is 15 residues. Trimming cost V 2 bases and J 2 bases, with 10 bases left between them. Based on the CDR3 plus reference TRBV28 and TRBJ2-1, the full variable domain is DVKVTQSSRYLVKRTGEKVFLECVQDMDHENMFWYRQDPGLGLRLIYFSYDVKMKEKGDIPEGYSVSREKKERFSLILESASTNQTSMYLCASSLNWPAYNEQFFGPGTRLTVL.

The rearrangement uses TRBV7-9 and TRBJ2-2, with 11 bases matching TRBD2. Germline values: CDR1 SEHNR, CDR2 FQNEAQ (reference sequence). The CDR3 contains 14 residues. The CDR3 sequence: CAEEGLADTGELFF. CDR3 DNA: TGTGCAGAAGAGGGACTAGCGGACACCGGGGAGCTGTTTTTT.

This clonotype showed up many times. This sequence joins TRBV27 and TRBJ2-7; 7 positions match TRBD1. V shed 5 bases and J 12 bases; nucleotides not matched to a gene: 13. The CDR3 length is 13 residues. CDR1 is MNHEY and CDR2 is SMNVEV in the germline V gene (reference sequence). CDR3 residues: CASSTNRGVGTYF. Here the CDR3 DNA reads TGTGCCAGCAGTACCAACAGGGGAGTTGGGACGTACTTC.

This clonotype was found many times. V gene TRBV28 combines with J gene TRBJ2-3; 8 bases are shared with TRBD2. This CDR3 has 16 residues. Looked up from germline, CDR1 is MDHEN and CDR2 is SYDVKM. V shed 6 bases and J 0 bases; nucleotides not matched to a gene: 8. The CDR3 region has the DNA TGTGCCAGCAGGCTTACTAGCGGAGGCAGCACAGATACGCAGTATTTT. Its translation: CASRLTSGGSTDTQYF.

The J gene is TRBJ1-5, the V gene TRBV10-3; D is ambiguous. The germline V and J ends were trimmed by 0 bases and 1 base, with 13 bases remaining between them. Germline CDR1 is ENHRY and CDR2 is SYGVKD. The CDR3 sequence is 17 residues long. The CDR3 DNA follows: TGTGCCATCAGTGAGTCGCAGGCGGGCGTGAGCAATCAGCCCCAGCATTTT. Its protein is CAISESQAGVSNQPQHF.

J is TRBJ2-7 and V is TRBV2; D gene ambiguous. Matching the DNA end better, TRBJ2-1 makes the J call doubtful. This CDR3 is built from 12 residues. Germline assignment: CDR1 SNHLY and CDR2 FYNNEI. Written as DNA, the CDR3 is TGTGCCAGCAGTGAAAAAGGATACGAGCAGTTCTTC. It specifies CASSEKGYEQFF.

This clonotype was recorded at least ten times. The J gene is TRBJ2-7, the V gene TRBV6-5, with D uncertain. CDR3 length: 14 amino acids. V lost 0 bases, J lost 2 bases, and 8 bases lay in between. The germline V gene encodes CDR1 MNHEY and CDR2 SVGAGI. The CDR3, as DNA: TGTGCCAGCAGTTACTCGACACCGCCCTACGAGCAGTACTTC. This encodes CASSYSTPPYEQYF.

This clonotype was seen more than once but under ten times. The chain couples TRBV4-1 to TRBJ1-1; 12 nucleotides match TRBD1. The germline V gene encodes CDR1 MGHRA and CDR2 YSYEKL. The CDR3 contains 19 residues. The trim removed 0 bases at V and 1 base at J, leaving 9 bases unmatched. Here the CDR3 DNA reads TGCGCCAGCAGCCAAGATCGAGGGACAGGGGGCGCGAGGAACACTGAAGCTTTCTTT. It translates to CASSQDRGTGGARNTEAFF.

This clonotype turned up a few times. The chain recombines TRBV2 with TRBJ1-5, with 10 bases fitting TRBD1. CDR3 size: 13 residues. Trimming cost V 5 bases and J 8 bases; bases outside gene matches: 3. Germline V gene lookup returns CDR1 SNHLY and CDR2 FYNNEI. For the CDR3, the DNA is TGTGCCAGCAGTCCCGGGACAGGGGAGCCCCAGCATTTT. Its translation is CASSPGTGEPQHF.

This clonotype was seen only a few times. This chain joins TRBV12-3 or TRBV12-4 and TRBJ1-3; D is undetermined. There are 14 residues in the CDR3. Trimming left V 6 bases short and J 0 bases short, with 9 bases between. CDR3 DNA sequence: TGTGCCAGCAGGCTTGCCACCTCTGGAAACACCATATATTTT. The encoded protein is CASRLATSGNTIYF.

Many counts were recorded for this clonotype. The chain recombines TRBV30 with TRBJ2-3; 13 bases line up with TRBD2. V lost 4 bases and J lost 1; bases outside the gene matches: 5. Germline V gene lookup returns CDR1 GTSNPN and CDR2 SVGIG (reference sequence). The CDR3 has 16 amino acids. The CDR3 DNA reads as TGTGCCTGGAAACTAGCGGGAGGGTGGGGCACAGATACGCAGTATTTT. This codes for CAWKLAGGWGTDTQYF.

This clonotype occurred many times. This chain joins TRBV20-1 and TRBJ1-5; TRBD1 agrees at 7 bases. CDR1 and CDR2 from the germline V gene are DFQATT and SNEGSKA (reference sequence). The CDR3 loop spans 14 amino acids. The junction had 6 bases not matched to a gene; V was cut back by 6 bases and J by 1 base. CDR3 nucleotides: TGCAGTGCCCCCCCGGGACAGAGCAATCAGCCCCAGCATTTT. It is translated as CSAPPGQSNQPQHF.

This clonotype has a count of ten or more. This rearrangement joins TRBV11-1 to TRBJ2-5, with 8 bases fitting TRBD2. This CDR3 spans 17 amino acids. Looked up from germline, CDR1 is SGHAT and CDR2 is FQDESV (reference sequence). J gave up 1 base and V 5 bases, and 12 bases lay outside the gene matches. CDR3 residues: CASSHFETSDLQETQYF. The CDR3 nucleotides read TGTGCCAGCAGCCACTTCGAGACTAGCGATCTCCAAGAGACCCAGTACTTC.

This rearrangement joins TRBV7-9 to TRBJ2-3; TRBD2 agrees at 10 bases. Looked up from germline, CDR1 is SEHNR and CDR2 is FQNEAQ (reference sequence). The V and J ends lost 5 bases and 4 bases, in that order; junction bases with no gene match: 9. The CDR3 sequence is 16 residues long. The CDR3 loop is CASSPRTSGPADTQYF. The CDR3 bases are TGTGCCAGCAGCCCCCGGACTAGCGGACCTGCAGATACGCAGTATTTT.

This clonotype was picked up many times. The genes are TRBV2 and TRBJ1-1; D not resolved. The CDR3 runs 15 residues. The germline V and J ends were trimmed by 5 bases and 1 base, with 14 bases remaining between them. In germline, CDR1 is SNHLY, CDR2 FYNNEI. CDR3 protein: CASSSNRLQNTEAFF. In DNA, the CDR3 is TGTGCCAGCAGTTCTAACCGGTTACAGAACACTGAAGCTTTCTTT.

This clonotype was seen only a few times. The chain combines TRBV12-3 or TRBV12-4 with TRBJ1-4, with 9 bases identical to TRBD1. There are 14 residues in the CDR3. The V segment lost 7 bases and the J segment 7 bases; nucleotides outside the gene matches: 7. DNA of the CDR3: TGTGCCAGCACCGGGGGACAGGGATTTGAAAAACTGTTTTTT. This encodes CASTGGQGFEKLFF.

The sample holds many counts of this clonotype. This chain links TRBV3-1 with TRBJ2-1, with TRBD2 as a possible D gene (5 bases). The CDR3 contains 15 residues. The germline V gene encodes CDR1 LGHDT and CDR2 YNNKEL (reference sequence). V lost 0 bases and J 4 bases, leaving 10 bases between the germline ends. Here the CDR3 reads CASSQESGKYNEQFF. The CDR3 DNA follows: TGTGCCAGCAGCCAAGAAAGCGGAAAGTACAATGAGCAGTTCTTC.

This clonotype was seen repeatedly, ten times or more. The chain joins TRBV28 to TRBJ2-7; 9 positions agree with TRBD1. The J segment lost 3 bases and the V segment lost 6 bases, leaving 6 bases of the junction unmatched. The CDR3 contains 14 residues. Germline V gene sequence: CDR1 MDHEN, CDR2 SYDVKM. The CDR3 spells CASSLGQGLYEQYF. CDR3 sequence (DNA): TGTGCCAGCAGCCTGGGACAGGGACTCTACGAGCAGTACTTC.

This clonotype was counted many times. The V gene is TRBV6-6, the J gene TRBJ2-5; 9 nucleotides line up with TRBD2. V trimming: 3 bases; J trimming: 2 bases; junction bases outside the gene matches: 4. This CDR3 spans 15 amino acids. From germline, CDR1 is MNHNY and CDR2 SVGAGI (reference sequence). DNA for the CDR3: TGTGCCAGCAGTTATTCTAGCGGGAAGCAAGAGACCCAGTACTTC. It is translated as CASSYSSGKQETQYF.

The rearrangement joins TRBV2 to TRBJ2-1; 8 nucleotides align to TRBD2. V shed 4 bases, J shed 9 bases, and the junction held 8 bases outside the gene matches. This CDR3 is built from 14 residues. The germline gives CDR1 SNHLY, CDR2 FYNNEI. CDR3 nucleotides: TGTGCCAGCAGTGTAAGAGCGGGGGCTGGTGAGCAGTTCTTC. This sequence encodes CASSVRAGAGEQFF. Full variable domain (rest looked up from reference TRBV2 and TRBJ2-1): EPEVTQTPSHQVTQMGQEVILRCVPISNHLYFYWYRQILGQKVEFLVSFYNNEISEKSEIFDDQFSVERPDGSNFTLKIRSTKLEDSAMYFCASSVRAGAGEQFFGPGTRLTVL.

This clonotype showed up just a few times. The DNA for the CDR3 is TGTGCCAGTAGTAAAATGGTGTGGAGCAATCAGCCCCAGCATTTT. It is translated as CASSKMVWSNQPQHF. The rearrangement links TRBV19 to TRBJ1-5; no reliable D call. This CDR3 region has 15 residues. Between the trimmed V and J ends, which lost 4 bases and 1 base, there was a span of 11 bases. CDR1 and CDR2 (germline): LNHDA, SQIVND (reference sequence).

This clonotype was seen at least ten times. The V gene is TRBV6-1, the J gene TRBJ2-3; D not resolved. The CDR3 contains 16 residues. The V gene's germline CDR1 is MNHNS and CDR2 SASEGT. V was shortened by 5 bases and J by 2 bases, with 17 bases between the two germline ends. Here the CDR3 reads CASSTTPLVATDTQYF. The CDR3 DNA sequence: TGTGCCAGCAGTACCACCCCTTTGGTAGCCACAGATACGCAGTATTTT.

This clonotype is a singleton in its sample. The CDR3 bases are TGTGCCACCGCCGACAGGGGCCATGCAACTAATGAAAAACTGTTTTTT. Its protein is CATADRGHATNEKLFF. V is TRBV19 and J is TRBJ1-4, with 8 bases matching TRBD1. The CDR3 contains 16 residues. The germline CDR1 and CDR2 sequences are LNHDA and SQIVND (reference sequence). The ends lost 10 bases at V and 0 bases at J; junction bases unmatched: 10. The full variable domain, its missing parts supplied by reference TRBV19 and TRBJ1-4, is DGGITQSPKYLFRKEGQNVTLSCEQNLNHDAMYWYRQDPGQGLRLIYYSQIVNDFQKGDIAEGYSVSREKKESFPLTVTSAQKNPTAFYLCATADRGHATNEKLFFGSGTQLSVL.

The V gene is TRBV7-9, the J gene TRBJ2-7; the match to TRBD2 covers 12 bases. The CDR3 is 17 residues long. CDR1 is SEHNR and CDR2 is FQNEAQ in the germline V gene (reference sequence). The ends lost 3 bases at V and 0 bases at J; junction bases unmatched: 6. As DNA, the CDR3 is TGTGCCAGCAGCTTGGTTACTAGCGGGAGGAGCTCCTACGAGCAGTACTTC. Translated, it gives CASSLVTSGRSSYEQYF.

This clonotype occurred a few times. The V gene is TRBV15, the J gene TRBJ2-3, with TRBD2 matching 15 bases. From germline, CDR1 is LNHNV and CDR2 YYDKDF (reference sequence). The length of the CDR3 is 17 residues. V shed 4 bases, J shed 6 bases, and the junction held 8 bases outside the gene matches. As DNA, the CDR3 is TGTGCCACCAGCATGCGGACTAGCGGGAGGGCTTCGGATACGCAGTATTTT. Its translation is CATSMRTSGRASDTQYF.

The rearrangement uses TRBV6-7 and TRBJ2-4, with TRBD2 matching 9 bases. TRBV6-7 is an ORF, and what it does is uncertain. Trimming took 10 bases from V and 1 from J; bases not matched to a gene: 8. CDR3 length: 15 amino acids. The CDR3 region has the DNA TGTGCCATGGTAGCGGGAGAAGAGGCCAAAAACATTCAGTACTTC. Amino acids: CAMVAGEEAKNIQYF.

This clonotype has a handful of counts. The J gene is TRBJ2-5, the V gene TRBV3-1, with 7 bases aligning to TRBD2. The CDR3 loop spans 17 amino acids. V trimming: 4 bases; J trimming: 5 bases; junction bases outside the gene matches: 16. The germline gives CDR1 LGHDT, CDR2 YNNKEL (reference sequence). The CDR3 DNA reads as TGTGCCAGCAGCCCATTAGCGGGTCCTGGAGGAATCGAGACCCAGTACTTC. Translating gives CASSPLAGPGGIETQYF.

This clonotype was recorded at least ten times. This chain links TRBV28 with TRBJ2-5; TRBD1 aligns across 11 bases. The CDR3 has 15 residues. The germline V gene encodes CDR1 MDHEN and CDR2 SYDVKM. V dropped 6 bases and J dropped 5; count of bases not matched to a gene: 8. The CDR3 sequence is CASSLRDRGWETQYF. The DNA for the CDR3 is TGTGCCAGCAGCTTACGGGACAGGGGGTGGGAGACCCAGTACTTC.

The J gene is TRBJ1-6, the V gene TRBV11-2, with TRBD1 as a possible D gene (5 bases). From germline, CDR1 is SGHAT and CDR2 FQNNGV. This CDR3 is built from 14 residues. Trimming shortened V by 6 bases and J by 10 bases, and 16 bases separated the two germline ends. The CDR3 nucleotides read TGTGCCAGCAGTTCGACAAGTGGACAATCACCCCTCCACTTT. Protein sequence: CASSSTSGQSPLHF. Full variable domain (rest looked up from reference TRBV11-2 and TRBJ1-6): EAGVAQSPRYKIIEKRQSVAFWCNPISGHATLYWYQQILGQGPKLLIQFQNNGVVDDSQLPKDRFSAERLKGVDSTLKIQPAKLEDSAVYLCASSSTSGQSPLHFGNGTRLTVT.

This clonotype occurred a few times. This chain uses TRBV4-1 with TRBJ2-3; D may be TRBD2 (5 bases). The V end lost 3 bases, the J end lost 1 base, and 14 bases lay between the germline ends. The CDR3 sequence is 16 residues long. Germline values: CDR1 MGHRA, CDR2 YSYEKL. The CDR3 sequence is CASSQALLAGTDTQYF. In DNA, the CDR3 is TGCGCCAGCAGCCAGGCCCTTCTAGCTGGCACAGATACGCAGTATTTT.

Here the CDR3 reads CASTSRGTSYEQYF. Here the CDR3 DNA reads TGTGCCAGCACGTCTCGGGGGACCTCCTACGAGCAGTACTTC. V is TRBV6-1 and J is TRBJ2-7; weak D call: TRBD2 (6 bases). The CDR3 is 14 residues long. Germline lookup yields CDR1 MNHNS and CDR2 SASEGT. Between the trimmed V and J ends, which lost 7 bases and 0 bases, there was a span of 13 bases.